This is a list of T cell receptor beta chains from one sample in a study of Ad26.COV2.S vaccination and SARS-CoV-2 variants. The method was immunoSEQ multiplex PCR; TCRdb's version includes in-frame clones alone and lacks a portion of them. The sample has around 400,000 clones, under 90% seen once. The source material was peripheral blood, sampled in a trial of Ad26.COV2.S vaccine versus placebo. All receptors come from a person between 18 and 65 years old who received the Ad26.COV2.S COVID-19 vaccine or a placebo. CDR3s include the opening cysteine and the closing phenylalanine or tryptophan. The order of the fields is clone size, J gene, V gene, CDR3 protein. For some rows the clone size is stated as once, few or many, or as a class when expanded; others skip it.

size: NA
J: TRBJ2-3
V: TRBV18
CDR3: CASSPEQGDTQYF

size: NA
J: TRBJ1-2
V: TRBV6-2/TRBV6-3
CDR3: CASSSLPLLRDRGDYGYTF

size: NA
J: TRBJ2-3
V: TRBV7-6
CDR3: CASSPQILSTDTQYF

size: once
J: TRBJ2-7
V: TRBV7-9
CDR3: CASSPRLAGGPYEQYF

size: NA
J: TRBJ2-1
V: TRBV18
CDR3: CASSPRGGPYNEQFF

size: few
J: TRBJ1-3
V: TRBV7-3
CDR3: CASSSPGGNTIYF

size: NA
J: TRBJ1-1
V: TRBV4-2
CDR3: CASSLRLAANTEAFF

size: few
J: TRBJ2-7
V: TRBV6-1
CDR3: CASSEGASHYYEQYF

size: NA
J: TRBJ2-2
V: TRBV19
CDR3: CASSIAASGTGELFF

size: NA
J: TRBJ1-1
V: TRBV12-3/TRBV12-4
CDR3: CASSSEYTEAFF

size: few
J: TRBJ2-1
V: TRBV9
CDR3: CASSVTGFDEQFF

size: NA
J: TRBJ2-1
V: TRBV5-6
CDR3: CASSPLGRQSNNEQFF

size: NA
J: TRBJ2-1
V: TRBV3-1/TRBV3-2
CDR3: CASSQNRDEQFF

size: NA
J: TRBJ1-1
V: TRBV18
CDR3: CASSPRGENTEAFF

size: many
J: TRBJ2-7
V: TRBV29-1
CDR3: CSVAGQGPFREQYF

size: NA
J: TRBJ2-2
V: TRBV27
CDR3: CASSSNLVAGELFF

size: NA
J: TRBJ2-1
V: TRBV5-1
CDR3: CASSSGLAGGRTEQFF

size: NA
J: TRBJ1-3
V: TRBV3-1/TRBV3-2
CDR3: CASSLGTLPNTIYF

size: NA
J: TRBJ1-6
V: TRBV20-1
CDR3: CSASDRGGPLHF

size: NA
J: TRBJ1-2
V: TRBV5-1
CDR3: CASSLEGSYGYTF

size: NA
J: TRBJ2-7
V: TRBV11-3
CDR3: CASSLDGDHEQYF

size: NA
J: TRBJ2-3
V: TRBV12-3/TRBV12-4
CDR3: CASSPQGDTQYF

size: NA
J: TRBJ1-4
V: TRBV28
CDR3: CASSFFRVGEKLFF

size: NA
J: TRBJ2-3
V: TRBV5-4
CDR3: CASSVARNTDTQYF

size: NA
J: TRBJ1-2
V: TRBV2
CDR3: CAWTREPFYGYTF

size: NA
J: TRBJ2-7
V: TRBV5-5
CDR3: CASSPEFYEQYF

size: NA
J: TRBJ2-1
V: TRBV2
CDR3: CASSDHQREQFF

size: NA
J: TRBJ2-7
V: TRBV2
CDR3: CASHRDRSYEQYF

size: NA
J: TRBJ1-6
V: TRBV18
CDR3: CASSLSGTGGLDSPLHF

size: NA
J: TRBJ1-5
V: TRBV6-5
CDR3: CASRRLSSNQPQHF

size: NA
J: TRBJ2-5
V: TRBV5-1
CDR3: CASSLAQREETQYF

size: NA
J: TRBJ1-1
V: TRBV12-1
CDR3: CASSKDVVRTMNTEAFF

size: NA
J: TRBJ2-1
V: TRBV4-1
CDR3: CAGSQRPDPEQFF

size: NA
J: TRBJ2-3
V: TRBV7-2
CDR3: CASSLEGDTQYF

size: NA
J: TRBJ2-2
V: TRBV13
CDR3: CASSFLGWQTNTGELFF

size: NA
J: TRBJ2-7
V: TRBV27
CDR3: CASSLAGSSYEQYF

size: NA
J: TRBJ1-5
V: TRBV6-5
CDR3: CASRTTGGNQPQHF

size: NA
J: TRBJ1-1
V: TRBV4-3
CDR3: CASSQAFMNTEAFF

size: NA
J: TRBJ1-4
V: TRBV4-1
CDR3: CASSRNIAEDEKLFF

size: few
J: TRBJ2-7
V: TRBV11-2
CDR3: CASTKHAGPAYEQYF

size: NA
J: TRBJ1-1
V: TRBV30
CDR3: CAWTADWKGEAFF

size: NA
J: TRBJ1-1
V: TRBV30
CDR3: CARDRGWDTEAFF

size: once
J: TRBJ1-1
V: TRBV29-1
CDR3: CSVAANPNTEAFF

size: NA
J: TRBJ2-3
V: TRBV7-2
CDR3: CASSLDWVADTQYF

size: NA
J: TRBJ1-4
V: TRBV18
CDR3: CASSERGAFATNEKLFF